One sample yielded the 20 T cell receptor beta chains listed below, sequenced in a study of T cells in Graves' hyperthyroidism and ophthalmopathy (dated by TCRdb to the late 2010s). The library was built by means of multiplex PCR. For sequencing, an Illumina HiSeq 2000 was employed. Amplification of TCR beta CDR3 regions was carried out from RNA transcripts. The TCR CDR3 was subjected to a first round of RT-PCR using the HTBI primer set and the Qiagen OneStep RT-PCR kit. TCRdb passed the public sequencing reads through fastp at Q25 and MiXCR, retaining productive beta sequences. Identical CDR3 protein sequences are pooled into one entry, listed with their most common genes and DNA. This sample lists over 700,000 distinct CDR3 sequences; around a third were detected once. The ten largest make up around 30% of the sample. Sequencing was carried out using blood. The receptors were sampled from a woman in her thirties or forties with Graves' hyperthyroidism.

At least ten counts were recorded for this clonotype. The chain joins TRBV4-3 to TRBJ2-7; 10 bases are shared with TRBD2. The CDR3 length is 15 residues. V trimming: 1 base; J trimming: 2 bases; junction bases outside the gene matches: 2. Germline V lookup: CDR1 LGHNA, CDR2 YSLEER. In nucleotides, the CDR3 is TGCGCCAGCAGCCAAGTCCTAGCGGGAGCCTACGAGCAGTACTTC. It translates to CASSQVLAGAYEQYF.

The rearrangement joins TRBV6-1 to TRBJ2-7; TRBD2 matches at 7 bases. The CDR3 length is 15 residues. The V segment lost 3 bases and the J segment 5 bases; nucleotides outside the gene matches: 10. Germline V gene lookup returns CDR1 MNHNS and CDR2 SASEGT. The CDR3 DNA is TGTGCCAGCAGTGACCCCCTGCGGGGGTCCGACGAGCAGTACTTC. It is translated as CASSDPLRGSDEQYF.

The rearrangement uses TRBV4-2 and TRBJ1-5; 7 bases are a match to TRBD1. Germline trimming cut 2 bases from V and 0 bases from J; bases unmatched to any gene: 7. This CDR3 is built from 17 residues. Germline V gives CDR1 LGHNA, CDR2 YNFKEQ. The CDR3 nucleotides read TGTGCCAGCAGCCAAACCCAGGGGGGGTATAGCAATCAGCCCCAGCATTTT. It codes for CASSQTQGGYSNQPQHF.

This clonotype was detected many times. The genes are TRBV4-1 and TRBJ1-2, with D possibly being TRBD1 (6 bases). With 3 bases removed from V and 7 bases from J, the gap between germline ends came to 12 bases. The CDR3 runs 13 residues. CDR1 is MGHRA, CDR2 YSYEKL, per germline. CDR3 in amino acids: CASSQLTGSGYTF. Written as DNA, the CDR3 is TGCGCCAGCAGCCAGCTCACAGGGTCTGGCTACACCTTC.

The chain links TRBV4-3 to TRBJ1-3; 7 bases are a match to TRBD1. CDR3 length: 14 residues. V lost 0 bases and J lost 15; bases outside the gene matches: 11. Germline CDR1 is LGHNA and CDR2 is YSLEER. Here the CDR3 reads CASSQDLGTGEKYF. The CDR3 nucleotides are TGCGCCAGCAGCCAAGATCTTGGAACAGGGGAGAAATATTTT.

This clonotype occurred many times. The chain recombines TRBV12-3 or TRBV12-4 with TRBJ1-1; possibly TRBD1 for D (6 bases). The CDR3 extends over 11 amino acids. V was trimmed by 6 bases and J by 8 bases, leaving 10 bases between them. The CDR3 sequence: CASSPGTEAFF. CDR3 coding DNA: TGTGCCAGCAGCCCCGGGACAGAAGCTTTCTTT.

The table lists this clonotype with a few counts. The J gene is TRBJ1-1, the V gene TRBV6-5; no firm D call. The CDR3 covers 14 residues. The V gene lost 1 base and the J gene lost 1 base, with 7 bases spanning the gap. Germline V gene sequence: CDR1 MNHEY, CDR2 SVGAGI. CDR3: CASSYFRKNTEAFF. DNA for the CDR3: TGTGCCAGCAGTTACTTTCGCAAGAACACTGAAGCTTTCTTT.

A few counts support this clonotype. The rearrangement links TRBV2 to TRBJ2-7, with D maybe TRBD2 (5 bases). Trimming shortened V by 3 bases and J by 10 bases, and 10 bases separated the two germline ends. The CDR3 runs 11 residues. CDR1 SNHLY and CDR2 FYNNEI come from the germline V gene. CDR3 region: CASSERAIQYF. The CDR3 nucleotides read TGTGCCAGCAGTGAGCGGGCAATTCAGTACTTC.

The J gene is TRBJ2-5, the V gene TRBV11-2; TRBD2 matches at 7 bases. Trimming cost V 9 bases and J 1 base; bases outside gene matches: 8. The CDR3 totals 14 residues. The V gene's germline CDR1 is SGHAT and CDR2 FQNNGV. Here the CDR3 reads CASARGEGQETQYF. CDR3 nucleotide sequence: TGTGCCAGTGCTAGAGGGGAGGGCCAAGAGACCCAGTACTTC.

This clonotype was counted many times. V is TRBV10-1 and J is TRBJ1-1; the D is unclear. CDR1 and CDR2 (germline): WNHNN, SYGVQD (reference sequence). The CDR3 consists of 13 residues. Trimming cost V 4 bases and J 0 bases, with 6 bases left between them. CDR3 coding DNA: TGCGCCAGCAGTGTTGACCTGAACACTGAAGCTTTCTTT. It translates to CASSVDLNTEAFF.

This clonotype was observed at least ten times. The genes are TRBV10-1 and TRBJ1-3; D remains ambiguous. CDR1 WNHNN and CDR2 SYGVQD come from the germline V gene (reference sequence). Trimming took off 2 bases at V and 0 bases at J, with 11 bases between the two ends. The CDR3 sequence is 16 residues long. In DNA, the CDR3 is TGCGCCAGCAGTGAGGGATTCCCGAACTCTGGAAACACCATATATTTT. Its translation: CASSEGFPNSGNTIYF.

To note about this clonotype: With a much larger clone just one base away, this may be a read error. The chain joins TRBV9 to TRBJ1-4; 8 nucleotides match TRBD1. The CDR3 spans 14 residues. Germline V gene sequence: CDR1 SGDLS, CDR2 YYNGEE. The trim removed 3 bases at V and 3 bases at J, leaving 1 base unmatched. The CDR3 protein is CASSATGANEKLFF. As DNA, the CDR3 is TGTGCCAGCAGCGCGACAGGGGCTAATGAAAAACTGTTTTTT.

In its sample, this clonotype was seen many times. V and J are TRBV14 and TRBJ2-5, with 8 bases aligning to TRBD2. Germline V gives CDR1 SGHDN, CDR2 FVKESK. The junction had 9 bases not matched to a gene; V was cut back by 1 base and J by 5 bases. The CDR3 totals 16 residues. CDR3 region: CASSQGGTSARETQYF. For the CDR3, the DNA is TGTGCCAGCAGCCAAGGGGGGACTAGTGCACGGGAGACCCAGTACTTC.

Turning to this clonotype: This may be a read error: a much more frequent sequence differs by one nucleotide. The chain couples TRBV2 to TRBJ1-6; TRBD1 agrees at 8 bases. With 6 bases clipped from V and 5 bases from J, the junction kept 6 bases outside the gene matches. The CDR3 has 15 residues. In germline, CDR1 is SNHLY, CDR2 FYNNEI. For the CDR3, the DNA is TGTGCCAGCAGCGGACAGGGAGAAGATAATTCACCCCTCCACTTT. Its protein is CASSGQGEDNSPLHF.

This clonotype was picked up many times. The chain recombines TRBV7-2 with TRBJ2-6; a possible D gene is TRBD2 (5 bases). The germline V gene has CDR1 SGHTA and CDR2 FQGNSA. This CDR3 region has 17 residues. V lost 1 base and J lost 2, with 12 bases in between. In DNA form, the CDR3 reads TGTGCCAGCAGCTTAGTGGCCCCGCGGGCTGGGGCCAACGTCCTGACTTTC. This encodes CASSLVAPRAGANVLTF.

The chain carries TRBV6-6 and TRBJ1-1; 7 bases map to TRBD1. CDR3 length equals 12 residues. V was clipped by 5 bases and J by 8 bases; unmatched bases: 5. Per germline, CDR1 MNHNY and CDR2 SVGAGI (reference sequence). The CDR3 region is CASSKTGREAFF. As DNA, the CDR3 is TGTGCCAGCAGTAAGACAGGGAGGGAAGCTTTCTTT.

The chain is built from TRBV29-1 and TRBJ2-7; 9 bases agree with TRBD1. Unmatched junction bases numbered 6, after V lost 6 bases and J lost 6 bases. Germline values: CDR1 SQVTM, CDR2 ANQGSEA. This CDR3 is 12 amino acids long. CDR3 bases: TGCAGCGTAGACAGGGGGGCAGGCGAGCAGTACTTC. Translated, it gives CSVDRGAGEQYF.

The table lists this clonotype with a few counts. The chain employs TRBV28 and TRBJ2-5, with D possibly being TRBD1 (5 bases). The ends were cut back, 3 bases at V and 5 bases at J, with 13 bases in the middle. The CDR3 has 14 amino acids. Per germline, CDR1 MDHEN and CDR2 SYDVKM. The CDR3 sequence: CASSFPGPLETQYF. In DNA form, the CDR3 reads TGTGCCAGCAGTTTCCCAGGGCCTTTGGAGACCCAGTACTTC.

This chain uses TRBV19 with TRBJ2-2, with 7 bases matching TRBD1. The CDR3 extends over 15 amino acids. CDR1 is LNHDA, CDR2 SQIVND, per germline (reference sequence). V gave up 3 bases and J gave up 4 bases; unmatched junction bases: 5. CDR3 loop: CASSIGQVLTGELFF. Written as DNA, the CDR3 is TGTGCCAGTAGTATTGGACAGGTTCTCACCGGGGAGCTGTTTTTT.

The gene calls are TRBV7-2 and TRBJ1-3; D not resolved. Germline V lookup: CDR1 SGHTA, CDR2 FQGNSA. Trimming removed 5 bases at V and 0 bases at J, with 11 bases between. The CDR3 spans 15 residues. CDR3 loop: CASSQISPSGNTIYF. CDR3 in DNA: TGTGCCAGCAGCCAGATTAGCCCCTCTGGAAACACCATATATTTT.